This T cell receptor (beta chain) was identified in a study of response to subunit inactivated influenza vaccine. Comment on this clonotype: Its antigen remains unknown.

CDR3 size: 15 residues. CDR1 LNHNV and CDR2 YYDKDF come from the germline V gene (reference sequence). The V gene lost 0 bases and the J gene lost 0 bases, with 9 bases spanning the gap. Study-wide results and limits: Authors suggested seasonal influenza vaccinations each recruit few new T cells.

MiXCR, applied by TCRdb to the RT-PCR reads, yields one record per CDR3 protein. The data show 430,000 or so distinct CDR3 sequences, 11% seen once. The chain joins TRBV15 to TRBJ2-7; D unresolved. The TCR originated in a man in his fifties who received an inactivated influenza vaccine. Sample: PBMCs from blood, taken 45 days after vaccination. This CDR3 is CATSRDTRASYEQYF. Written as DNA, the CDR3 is TGTGCCACCAGCAGAGATACGCGTGCCTCCTACGAGCAGTACTTC.